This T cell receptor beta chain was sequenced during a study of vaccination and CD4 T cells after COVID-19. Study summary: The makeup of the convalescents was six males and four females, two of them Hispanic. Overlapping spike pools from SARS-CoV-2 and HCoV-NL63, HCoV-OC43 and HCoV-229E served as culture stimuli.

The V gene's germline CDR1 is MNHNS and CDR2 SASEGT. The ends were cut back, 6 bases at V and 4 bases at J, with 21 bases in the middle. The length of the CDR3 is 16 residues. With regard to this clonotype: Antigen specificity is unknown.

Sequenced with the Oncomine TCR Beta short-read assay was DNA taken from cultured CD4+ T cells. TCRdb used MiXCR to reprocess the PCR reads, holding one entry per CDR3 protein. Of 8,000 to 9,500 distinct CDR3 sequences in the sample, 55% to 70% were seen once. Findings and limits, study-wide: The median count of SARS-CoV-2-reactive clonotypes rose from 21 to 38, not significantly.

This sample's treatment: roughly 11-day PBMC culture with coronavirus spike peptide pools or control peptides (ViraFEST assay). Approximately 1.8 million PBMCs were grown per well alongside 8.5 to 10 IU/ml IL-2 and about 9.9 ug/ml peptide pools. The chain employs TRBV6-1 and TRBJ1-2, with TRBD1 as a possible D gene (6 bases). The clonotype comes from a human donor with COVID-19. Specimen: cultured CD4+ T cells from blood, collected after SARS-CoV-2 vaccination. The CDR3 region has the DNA TGTGCCAGCAGACATCGGCAGGGGTTCTCTACCTATGGCTACACCTTC. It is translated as CASRHRQGFSTYGYTF.